This TCR beta chain was documented in a study of a mutant IDH1 vaccine in newly diagnosed glioma. This clone was picked up one time. Sequenced by immunoSEQ multiplex PCR; TCRdb stores in-frame clones only, minus some. This sample yields 20,000 to 25,000 clones, of which approximately 90% are seen a single time; approximately 10% belongs to the top ten. Time point specified: baseline, week 1 (first vaccination visit). Treatment denoted: pre-vaccination baseline after standard-of-care therapy. CDR1 SGHRS and CDR2 YFSETQ come from the germline V gene. V lost 4 bases to trimming and J lost 2 bases; unmatched junction nucleotides: 11. The CDR3 contains 16 residues.

Material: PBMCs, obtained from a glioma patient treated with radiotherapy, temozolomide or both. The rearrangement links TRBV5-1 to TRBJ1-2; 7 bases map to TRBD1. The TCR originated in a man younger than 45 with glioma. CDR3 loop: CASSDPQGIANYGYTF. The DNA of the CDR3 is TGCGCCAGCAGCGATCCACAGGGGATCGCGAACTATGGCTACACCTTC.